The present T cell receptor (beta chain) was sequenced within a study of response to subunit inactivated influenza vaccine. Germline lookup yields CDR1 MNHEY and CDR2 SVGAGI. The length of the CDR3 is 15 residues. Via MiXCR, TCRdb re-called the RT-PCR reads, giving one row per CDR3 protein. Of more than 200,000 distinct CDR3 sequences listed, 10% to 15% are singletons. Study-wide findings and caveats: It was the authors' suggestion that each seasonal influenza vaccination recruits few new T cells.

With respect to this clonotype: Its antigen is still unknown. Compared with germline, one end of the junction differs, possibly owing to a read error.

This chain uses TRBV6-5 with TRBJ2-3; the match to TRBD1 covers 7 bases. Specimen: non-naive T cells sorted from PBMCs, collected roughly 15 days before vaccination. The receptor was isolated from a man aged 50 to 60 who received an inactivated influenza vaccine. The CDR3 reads CAGSTDRVWGDTQYF. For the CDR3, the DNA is TGTGCCGGCAGTACCGACAGGGTATGGGGAGATACGCAGTATTTT.